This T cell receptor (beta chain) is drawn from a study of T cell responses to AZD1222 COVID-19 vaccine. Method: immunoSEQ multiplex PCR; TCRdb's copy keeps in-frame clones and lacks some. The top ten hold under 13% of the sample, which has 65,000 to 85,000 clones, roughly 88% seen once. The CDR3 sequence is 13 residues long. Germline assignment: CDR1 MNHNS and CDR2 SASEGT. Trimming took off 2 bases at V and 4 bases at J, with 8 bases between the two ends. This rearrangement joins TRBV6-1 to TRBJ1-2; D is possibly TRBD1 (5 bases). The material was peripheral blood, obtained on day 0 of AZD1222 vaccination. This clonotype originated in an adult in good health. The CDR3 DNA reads TGTGCCAGCAGTGAATCAGGGCCCTATGGCTACACCTTC. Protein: CASSESGPYGYTF.